This entry lists 27 T cell receptor beta chains sequenced from one sample in a study of blood T cells in healthy people across ages. Combining a sample-barcoded 5' primer with a J-beta primer mix, a second PCR ran for roughly 7 to 11 cycles. Each CDR3 protein gets one entry after TCRdb re-called the 5' RACE reads with MiXCR. This sample has under 800,000 distinct CDR3 sequences, with around 46% found just once. The source material was blood. The receptors were gathered from a woman aged 55-69 years in good health.

In its sample, this clonotype was seen a few times. The chain couples TRBV12-3 or TRBV12-4 to TRBJ2-1, with D possibly matching TRBD2 (6 bases). The CDR3 is 18 residues long. The V end lost 2 bases, the J end lost 5 bases, and 22 bases lay between the germline ends. CDR3 DNA: TGTGCCAGCAGTTTACGGGGGATCCAACTAGAGACAGACAATGAGCAGTTCTTC. This encodes CASSLRGIQLETDNEQFF.

In the case of this clonotype: The missing conserved phenylalanine or tryptophan at the end of this CDR3 makes a read error likely. CDR3 loop: CASSKMTGVEQYL. The CDR3 bases are TGTGCCAGCAGCAAAATGACAGGGGTCGAGCAGTACTTA. The genes are TRBV9 and TRBJ2-7; TRBD1 matches at 8 bases. Germline CDR1 and CDR2: SGDLS and YYNGEE. The CDR3 is 13 residues long. Losses at the gene ends were 4 bases for V and 6 bases for J; bases not matched to a gene: 6.

V usage is TRBV6-2 or TRBV6-3 and J usage is TRBJ2-5, with D possibly matching TRBD2 (6 bases). The J call may be in error: the DNA end matches TRBJ2-4 better. CDR1 and CDR2 from the germline V gene are MNHEY and SVGEGT. The CDR3 covers 12 residues. The CDR3 sequence is CASSLSGDIQYF. In DNA, the CDR3 is TGTGCCAGCAGCCTTTCGGGGGACATTCAGTACTTC.

This clonotype turned up a few times. V is TRBV5-1 and J is TRBJ1-2, with TRBD1 matching 7 bases. V was pared by 4 bases and J by 0 bases, with 6 bases of the junction left unmatched. Per the germline V gene, CDR1 is SGHRS and CDR2 is YFSETQ. This CDR3 spans 15 amino acids. In DNA form, the CDR3 reads TGCGCCAGCAGCAAGACGGACAGGTCTAACTATGGCTACACCTTC. It translates to CASSKTDRSNYGYTF. The variable domain in full, completed from reference TRBV5-1 and TRBJ1-2, reads KAGVTQTPRYLIKTRGQQVTLSCSPISGHRSVSWYQQTPGQGLQFLFEYFSETQRNKGNFPGRFSGRQFSNSRSEMNVSTLELGDSALYLCASSKTDRSNYGYTFGSGTRLTVV.

This clonotype was counted many times. This rearrangement joins TRBV7-2 to TRBJ2-1; the D is unclear. The CDR3 spans 13 residues. The V end was cut by 5 bases, the J end by 5 bases, with 10 bases between. The germline gives CDR1 SGHTA, CDR2 FQGNSA. CDR3 bases: TGTGCCAGCAGCGTATCCGTTAACAATGAGCAGTTCTTC. Protein sequence: CASSVSVNNEQFF.

The sample holds a few counts of this clonotype. The chain recombines TRBV3-1 with TRBJ1-1, with a possible D match to TRBD1 (5 bases). Trimming removed 1 base at V and 10 bases at J, with 16 bases between. Germline CDR1 and CDR2: LGHDT and YNNKEL (reference sequence). The CDR3 runs 14 residues. The CDR3 reads CASSQATGVGVAFF. The CDR3 DNA reads TGTGCCAGCAGCCAAGCTACGGGAGTAGGGGTAGCTTTCTTT.

This clonotype was counted between two and nine times. The chain employs TRBV3-1 and TRBJ2-1; D gene uncertain. The CDR3 contains 13 residues. Trimming left V 3 bases short and J 6 bases short, with 9 bases between. CDR1 and CDR2 from the germline V gene are LGHDT and YNNKEL (reference sequence). The CDR3 region is CASSQKVSNEQFF. The CDR3 DNA sequence: TGTGCCAGCAGCCAGAAAGTCTCCAATGAGCAGTTCTTC.

The chain links TRBV6-2 or TRBV6-3 to TRBJ2-7, with no clear D. Trimming took off 2 bases at V and 3 bases at J, with 26 bases between the two ends. The CDR3 consists of 19 residues. Germline CDR1 MNHEY, CDR2 SVGEGT. CDR3 loop: CASSYPLTNSLADYYEQYF. DNA of the CDR3: TGTGCCAGCAGTTACCCCCTTACTAACAGTCTGGCGGATTACTACGAGCAGTACTTC.

This clonotype was picked up many times. This chain links TRBV7-2 with TRBJ2-5, with D possibly being TRBD2 (6 bases). Between the trimmed V and J ends, which lost 1 base and 2 bases, there was a span of 11 bases. Germline V lookup: CDR1 SGHTA, CDR2 FQGNSA. The CDR3 is 15 amino acids. CDR3 in DNA: TGTGCCAGCAGCTTAGACCCGGGGAGGCAAGAGACCCAGTACTTC. This codes for CASSLDPGRQETQYF.

A few counts support this clonotype. This rearrangement joins TRBV10-3 to TRBJ2-5; 7 nucleotides align to TRBD2. The V gene end was trimmed by 0 bases and the J gene end by 11 bases; junction bases not matched to a gene: 12. This CDR3 spans 15 amino acids. Germline V lookup: CDR1 ENHRY, CDR2 SYGVKD. The CDR3, as DNA: TGTGCCATCAGTGAGTCGGAGATGGGGGGGAATGAGCAGTACTTC. The encoded protein is CAISESEMGGNEQYF.

The genes are TRBV6-2 or TRBV6-3 and TRBJ2-5; a weak D match, TRBD1 (5 bases). The germline V and J ends were trimmed by 6 bases and 11 bases, with 22 bases remaining between them. Germline CDR1 MNHEY, CDR2 SVGEGT. The CDR3 runs to 14 residues. The CDR3 loop reads CASRPIKTDNEQYF. The CDR3, as DNA: TGTGCCAGCAGACCCATAAAGACAGACAATGAGCAGTACTTC.

The CDR3 loop is CASSEASGVRNQPQHF. The CDR3 DNA sequence: TGTGCCAGCAGTGAAGCGTCAGGGGTCCGCAATCAGCCCCAGCATTTT. V is TRBV6-1 and J is TRBJ1-5; D possibly corresponds to TRBD1 (6 bases). CDR3 length: 16 residues. The germline V gene encodes CDR1 MNHNS and CDR2 SASEGT. The germline V and J ends were trimmed by 0 bases and 2 bases, with 11 bases remaining between them.

The chain recombines TRBV20-1 with TRBJ2-1, with D perhaps matching TRBD2 (5 bases). Near its end, the DNA agrees better with TRBJ2-7, so the J call may be wrong. CDR3 length equals 13 residues. The V gene's germline CDR1 is DFQATT and CDR2 SNEGSKA (reference sequence). In DNA form, the CDR3 reads TGCAGTGTTTGTACGGGGATCAGCTACGAGCAGTACTTC. Amino acids: CSVCTGISYEQYF.

This sequence joins TRBV15 and TRBJ2-1; D is tentatively TRBD1 or TRBD2 (5 bases each). This CDR3 has 17 amino acids. V lost 3 bases to trimming and J lost 9 bases, with 24 bases between them. Germline V CDR1 and CDR2: LNHNV, YYDKDF (reference sequence). The CDR3 sequence is CATSRGETIPIVREQFF. In DNA, the CDR3 is TGTGCCACCAGCAGGGGGGAGACAATTCCCATCGTTCGTGAGCAGTTCTTC.

A remark on this clonotype: The germline gene is not matched at one end of the junction; a read error may be the cause. CDR3 in DNA: TGTGCCAGTAGTTTAAAGGGGAGCTACGACTACACCTTC. This translates into CASSLKGSYDYTF. The rearrangement uses TRBV27 and TRBJ1-2; D might be TRBD1 (5 bases). This CDR3 has 13 residues. The germline V gene has CDR1 MNHEY and CDR2 SMNVEV (reference sequence).

This clonotype was seen a handful of times. The gene calls are TRBV20-1 and TRBJ2-5, with D possibly TRBD1 on 5 matching bases. Germline loops: CDR1 DFQATT, CDR2 SNEGSKA (reference sequence). The CDR3 contains 13 residues. Between the trimmed V and J ends, which lost 4 bases and 3 bases, there was a span of 12 bases. DNA for the CDR3: TGCAGTGCTATGGGCCCCAGGGAAGAGACCCAGTACTTC. Translating it yields CSAMGPREETQYF.

This chain connects TRBV7-9 to TRBJ2-5; D call uncertain. Germline CDR1 and CDR2: SEHNR and FQNEAQ (reference sequence). V was shortened by 1 base and J by 5 bases, with 5 bases between the two germline ends. There are 12 residues in the CDR3. The CDR3 sequence is CASSLEDETQYF. For the CDR3, the DNA is TGTGCCAGCAGCTTAGAGGACGAGACCCAGTACTTC.

This chain links TRBV5-1 with TRBJ2-1; 7 nucleotides match TRBD2. The V segment lost 7 bases and the J segment 9 bases; nucleotides outside the gene matches: 16. This CDR3 spans 15 amino acids. Germline CDR1 is SGHRS and CDR2 is YFSETQ. Written as DNA, the CDR3 is TGCGCCAGCGGCGGGGGTGCGGGAGAAGATGGTGAGCAGTTCTTC. Residues: CASGGGAGEDGEQFF.

This chain links TRBV6-6 with TRBJ2-7, with 7 bases identical to TRBD1. This CDR3 spans 15 amino acids. Trimming removed 0 bases from V and 1 base from J; junction bases left unmatched: 3. Germline CDR1 MNHNY, CDR2 SVGAGI (reference sequence). CDR3 sequence: CASSYSRQGSYEQYF. For the CDR3, the DNA is TGTGCCAGCAGTTACTCCCGACAGGGATCCTACGAGCAGTACTTC.

V is TRBV5-6 and J is TRBJ1-2; D ambiguous. The V end lost 4 bases, the J end lost 2 bases, and 12 bases lay between the germline ends. Germline V gene data show CDR1 as SGHDT and CDR2 as YYEEEE. This CDR3 is built from 14 residues. CDR3 region: CASSPMGRNYGYTF. The CDR3 DNA reads TGTGCCAGCAGCCCTATGGGCAGAAACTATGGCTACACCTTC. Based on the CDR3 plus reference TRBV5-6 and TRBJ1-2, the full variable domain is DAGVTQSPTHLIKTRGQQVTLRCSPKSGHDTVSWYQQALGQGPQFIFQYYEEEERQRGNFPDRFSGHQFPNYSSELNVNALLLGDSALYLCASSPMGRNYGYTFGSGTRLTVV.

The chain employs TRBV7-2 and TRBJ2-3; 7 bases align to TRBD2. Germline V CDR1 and CDR2: SGHTA, FQGNSA. CDR3 length: 16 residues. V dropped 7 bases and J dropped 0; count of bases not matched to a gene: 10. This CDR3 is CASTPEKGGSTDTQYF. DNA for the CDR3: TGTGCCAGCACACCAGAAAAGGGAGGGAGCACAGATACGCAGTATTTT.

The sample holds a few counts of this clonotype. The genes are TRBV18 and TRBJ1-4, with D tentatively TRBD1 (6 bases). The CDR3 is 15 amino acids. V gave up 3 bases and J gave up 5 bases, with 13 bases separating them. CDR1 is KGHSH and CDR2 is LQKENI in the germline V gene. CDR3 nucleotides: TGTGCCAGCTCACCCACAGGGTTTGAGAATGAAAAACTGTTTTTT. It specifies CASSPTGFENEKLFF.

V is TRBV29-1 and J is TRBJ2-5; the match to TRBD1 covers 9 bases. Trimming took 7 bases from V and 5 from J; bases not matched to a gene: 8. Germline values: CDR1 SQVTM, CDR2 ANQGSEA. CDR3 length equals 13 residues. CDR3 in amino acids: CSGGDRAGETQYF. Here the CDR3 DNA reads TGCAGCGGCGGGGACAGGGCTGGTGAGACCCAGTACTTC.

Remarks on this clonotype: A much bigger clone sits one base away, suggesting this may be a read error. The chain is built from TRBV6-2 or TRBV6-3 and TRBJ2-1; 13 bases agree with TRBD2. The CDR3 extends over 22 amino acids. CDR1 MNHEY and CDR2 SVGEGT come from the germline V gene. The V and J ends lost 3 bases and 10 bases, in that order; junction bases with no gene match: 27. The CDR3 region has the DNA TGTGCCAGCAGTTATCCCACGGCCTCCAGACTAGCGGGAGGTATAATGGGCTACGAGCAGTTCTTC. This gives the protein CASSYPTASRLAGGIMGYEQFF.

In this sample, this clonotype turned up a few times. V and J are TRBV7-2 and TRBJ2-7, with a possible D match to TRBD2 (6 bases). The ends were cut back, 0 bases at V and 2 bases at J, with 8 bases in the middle. The CDR3 has 14 amino acids. Germline lookup yields CDR1 SGHTA and CDR2 FQGNSA. Here the CDR3 reads CASSLAREAYEQYF. For the CDR3, the DNA is TGTGCCAGCAGCTTAGCGAGGGAGGCCTACGAGCAGTACTTC. The full variable domain, completed using reference TRBV7-2 and TRBJ2-7, is GAGVSQSPSNKVTEKGKDVELRCDPISGHTALYWYRQSLGQGLEFLIYFQGNSAPDKSGLPSDRFSAERTGGSVSTLTIQRTQQEDSAVYLCASSLAREAYEQYFGPGTRLTVT.

Of note for this clonotype: Just one base apart from a much larger clone, this may be a read error. The chain has TRBV6-5 and TRBJ2-5; TRBD2 might be the D (6 bases). This CDR3 contains 16 residues. The germline V gene encodes CDR1 MNHEY and CDR2 SVGAGI. Trimming removed 4 bases at V and 11 bases at J, with 26 bases between. Here the CDR3 DNA reads TGTGCCAGCAGTTGGGACTTGAAAAGGGCCTACAATGAGCAGTACTTC. This translates into CASSWDLKRAYNEQYF.

CDR3: CASSSSNSNQPQHF. CDR3 DNA: TGTGCCAGCAGCTCCAGCAATAGCAATCAGCCCCAGCATTTT. The chain employs TRBV14 and TRBJ1-5; D uncertain. Trimming removed 5 bases at V and 0 bases at J, with 8 bases between. Germline CDR1 is SGHDN and CDR2 is FVKESK. The CDR3 length is 14 residues.